These 15 T cell receptor beta chains were all obtained from the same sample, sequenced in a study of cytomegalovirus exposure and HLA in healthy donors. The PCR contained 60 Vbeta and 13 Jbeta primers. Libraries were prepared by immunoSEQ multiplex PCR; TCRdb keeps only in-frame clonotypes and omits some of them. The sample has approximately 220,000 clones; roughly 80% are singletons. Sequenced sample: PBMCs. The receptors shown here come from a girl aged 5 to 17 in good health and CMV-seronegative.

This sequence joins TRBV5-4 and TRBJ2-1; 9 bases line up with TRBD2. The germline V gene encodes CDR1 SGHNT and CDR2 YYREEE (reference sequence). V trimming: 0 bases; J trimming: 6 bases; junction bases outside the gene matches: 1. The CDR3 runs 14 residues. The CDR3 reads CASSLGLAANEQFF. In DNA form, the CDR3 reads TGTGCCAGCAGCTTGGGACTAGCGGCCAATGAGCAGTTCTTC.

The rearrangement uses TRBV6-6 and TRBJ2-7; TRBD1 matches 8 bases. Per the germline V gene, CDR1 is MNHNY and CDR2 is SVGAGI (reference sequence). This CDR3 has 16 amino acids. V shed 2 bases and J 6 bases; nucleotides not matched to a gene: 12. CDR3 sequence (DNA): TGTGCCAGCAGTTACGACGTTCAGGGGGCATTATCCGAGCAGTACTTC. Translation: CASSYDVQGALSEQYF.

The rearrangement uses TRBV4-1 and TRBJ1-2; D may be TRBD1 (6 bases). Germline V gene sequence: CDR1 MGHRA, CDR2 YSYEKL. The CDR3 spans 16 residues. V gave up 2 bases and J gave up 6 bases, with 19 bases separating them. Here the CDR3 DNA reads TGCGCCAGCAGCCAAAAACGAATCGACAGGTCAAATGGCTACACCTTC. Its translation: CASSQKRIDRSNGYTF.

This chain links TRBV6-4 with TRBJ1-6; D not resolved. The CDR3 loop spans 14 amino acids. The germline V gene encodes CDR1 MRHNA and CDR2 SNTAGT. V was clipped by 3 bases and J by 9 bases, with 12 bases between them. The CDR3 region is CASSELPGGSPLHF. The CDR3 DNA follows: TGTGCCAGCAGTGAACTCCCGGGAGGTTCACCCCTCCACTTT.

The chain has TRBV7-8 and TRBJ2-7; D remains ambiguous. V dropped 0 bases and J dropped 3 bases, with 12 bases sitting between them. This CDR3 is built from 15 residues. From germline, CDR1 is SGHVS and CDR2 FQNEAQ. The DNA of the CDR3 is TGTGCCAGCAGCTTAGCGTTTTCACAGATCTACGAGCAGTACTTC. The encoded protein is CASSLAFSQIYEQYF.

The V call is TRBV6-5, the J call TRBJ2-3; no clear D. The CDR3 loop spans 14 amino acids. CDR1 is MNHEY, CDR2 SVGAGI, per germline. V dropped 7 bases and J dropped 2 bases, with 13 bases sitting between them. The CDR3 sequence: CASTIGSATDTQYF. CDR3 bases: TGTGCCAGCACAATTGGAAGCGCCACAGATACGCAGTATTTT.

The rearrangement uses TRBV7-2 and TRBJ2-7; 9 nucleotides agree with TRBD1. The CDR3 extends over 12 amino acids. Per germline, CDR1 SGHTA and CDR2 FQGNSA. V trimming: 6 bases; J trimming: 7 bases; junction bases outside the gene matches: 4. The CDR3 DNA is TGTGCCAGCAGTCACAGGGGGCGGGAGCAGTACTTC. Amino acids: CASSHRGREQYF.

The chain uses TRBV28 and TRBJ1-1; D is undetermined. CDR1 is MDHEN, CDR2 SYDVKM, per germline. Trimming pared 10 bases from V and 8 bases from J, leaving 11 bases between. The CDR3 runs 10 residues. The chain's CDR3 is CATRIEEAFF. For the CDR3, the DNA is TGTGCCACCAGAATAGAAGAAGCTTTCTTT.

This clone was recorded only once. V gene TRBV7-3 combines with J gene TRBJ2-5, with a tentative D call TRBD2 (5 bases). Germline-derived CDR1 and CDR2 are SGHTA and FQGTGA. V was cut by 1 base and J by 4 bases, with 7 bases left in between. The CDR3 runs 13 residues. Written as DNA, the CDR3 is TGTGCCAGCAGCTTAAACGGGGTAGAGACCCAGTACTTC. Translated, it gives CASSLNGVETQYF.

This chain links TRBV7-9 with TRBJ1-1; D is perhaps TRBD1 (5 bases). V lost 5 bases to trimming and J lost 0 bases, with 16 bases between them. Germline CDR1 and CDR2: SEHNR and FQNEAQ (reference sequence). The CDR3 covers 16 residues. This CDR3 reads CASSLSRQRMNTEAFF. CDR3 coding DNA: TGTGCCAGCAGCCTCTCCCGACAGAGGATGAACACTGAAGCTTTCTTT.

V and J are TRBV6-5 and TRBJ1-2; TRBD1 is a possible D gene (6 bases). This CDR3 has 14 amino acids. With 6 bases removed from V and 3 bases from J, the gap between germline ends came to 14 bases. Germline-derived CDR1 and CDR2 are MNHEY and SVGAGI. The DNA of the CDR3 is TGTGCCAGCAGCGCACCGGGACACCACTATGGCTACACCTTC. Its protein is CASSAPGHHYGYTF.

The sample holds one count of this clone. J is TRBJ2-1 and V is TRBV28; D is ambiguous. CDR3 length equals 12 residues. V was cut by 6 bases and J by 1 base, with 4 bases left in between. Germline CDR1 is MDHEN and CDR2 is SYDVKM. CDR3 DNA: TGTGCCAGCAGGACTTCCTACAATGAGCAGTTCTTC. Its protein is CASRTSYNEQFF.

This chain uses TRBV11-1 with TRBJ1-2, with D perhaps matching TRBD1 (6 bases). This CDR3 has 14 residues. From germline, CDR1 is SGHAT and CDR2 FQDESV (reference sequence). The V end lost 1 base, the J end lost 4 bases, and 10 bases lay between the germline ends. CDR3 nucleotide sequence: TGTGCCAGCAGCTTAGAGGGGGACGGCTATGGCTACACCTTC. As protein: CASSLEGDGYGYTF.

The chain recombines TRBV5-1 with TRBJ2-7; 8 bases agree with TRBD2. V dropped 0 bases and J dropped 2; count of bases not matched to a gene: 4. The CDR3 extends over 15 amino acids. Germline V gene data show CDR1 as SGHRS and CDR2 as YFSETQ. CDR3 sequence (DNA): TGCGCCAGCAGCTTGGCGGCGGGAGGCACCTACGAGCAGTACTTC. This encodes CASSLAAGGTYEQYF. Using reference TRBV5-1 and TRBJ2-7 for the parts outside the CDR3, the full variable domain is KAGVTQTPRYLIKTRGQQVTLSCSPISGHRSVSWYQQTPGQGLQFLFEYFSETQRNKGNFPGRFSGRQFSNSRSEMNVSTLELGDSALYLCASSLAAGGTYEQYFGPGTRLTVT.

The V and J genes are TRBV28 and TRBJ1-2, with D perhaps matching TRBD1 (6 bases). The V gene lost 5 bases and the J gene lost 3 bases, with 16 bases spanning the gap. The length of the CDR3 is 15 residues. CDR1 is MDHEN, CDR2 SYDVKM, per germline. DNA for the CDR3: TGTGCCAGCAGTCGCCCCACAGGGTCCTACTATGGCTACACCTTC. This gives the protein CASSRPTGSYYGYTF.